One and the same sample provided the 32 T cell receptor beta chains below, sequenced in a study of T-cell memory formation after mild COVID-19. TCRdb analysed the 5' RACE reads with MiXCR anew, one entry per CDR3 protein. This sample yields over 300,000 distinct CDR3 sequences, of which 20% to 25% are seen a single time; around 20% belongs to the top ten. The source material was PBMCs or a T cell subset sorted from them (not recorded which). These receptors originate from a man younger than 35 who had mild COVID-19 (a few samples of this study predate the infection). Cell type and time point are not known.

This clonotype came up a few times. Here the CDR3 DNA reads TGTGCCAGCAGGGGTTATGAGCAGTACTTC. This gives the protein CASRGYEQYF. The gene calls are TRBV12-3 or TRBV12-4 and TRBJ2-7; D is ambiguous. The CDR3 covers 10 residues. Trimming shortened V by 6 bases and J by 7 bases, and 7 bases separated the two germline ends.

V gene TRBV14 combines with J gene TRBJ2-7; D remains unclear. The CDR3 runs to 16 residues. Germline loops: CDR1 SGHDN, CDR2 FVKESK. The V gene lost 0 bases and the J gene lost 6 bases, with 18 bases spanning the gap. CDR3: CASSQETLVGLSEQYF. CDR3 coding DNA: TGTGCCAGCAGCCAAGAAACCCTGGTAGGCCTGAGCGAGCAGTACTTC.

This clonotype has only a few counts. The V and J genes are TRBV5-1 and TRBJ2-7; no definite D call. The CDR3 has 13 residues. Germline V lookup: CDR1 SGHRS, CDR2 YFSETQ. V lost 5 bases, J lost 4 bases, and 13 bases lay in between. The DNA of the CDR3 is TGCGCCAGCAGTTCGAGGCCTGGGTACGAGCAGTACGTC. Translating it yields CASSSRPGYEQYV.

There are a few counts of this clonotype. The chain joins TRBV12-3 or TRBV12-4 to TRBJ1-5; D gene unclear. V lost 3 bases and J lost 0, with 6 bases in between. This CDR3 contains 14 residues. Here the CDR3 DNA reads TGTGCCAGCAGTTTCCAGGATAGCAATCAGCCCCAGCATTTT. It translates to CASSFQDSNQPQHF.

The chain has TRBV15 and TRBJ1-3; D remains ambiguous. The germline CDR1 and CDR2 sequences are LNHNV and YYDKDF (reference sequence). V shed 5 bases and J shed 5 bases, with 7 bases lying between them. This CDR3 region has 12 residues. The CDR3 spells CATSAGRNTIYF. The CDR3, as DNA: TGTGCCACCAGCGCGGGCCGAAACACCATATATTTT.

The sample holds a few counts of this clonotype. The chain carries TRBV5-1 and TRBJ2-7; D ambiguous. The CDR3 is 13 amino acids. The V gene's germline CDR1 is SGHRS and CDR2 YFSETQ. Trimming shortened V by 0 bases and J by 7 bases, and 11 bases separated the two germline ends. The CDR3 DNA follows: TGCGCCAGCAGCTTGGGGGGTCCGGCGGAGCAGTACGTC. It translates to CASSLGGPAEQYV.

This clonotype has a count of ten or more. The CDR3 region is CASSLQSGEDEQYF. The CDR3 coding sequence is TGCGCCAGCAGCTTGCAAAGCGGGGAGGACGAGCAGTACTTC. The rearrangement joins TRBV5-1 to TRBJ2-7; 7 nucleotides align to TRBD2. Germline CDR1 is SGHRS and CDR2 is YFSETQ. J was trimmed by 5 bases and V by 1 base; bases with no gene match: 6. The CDR3 spans 14 residues.

As concerns this clonotype: A read error may account for a junction end that differs from germline. This rearrangement joins TRBV28 to TRBJ1-2; D is ambiguous. Looked up from germline, CDR1 is MDHEN and CDR2 is SYDVKM. There are 12 residues in the CDR3. The CDR3 DNA follows: TGTGCCAGCAGGGTGGGCAGCCTTACTCGCGACTTC. This codes for CASRVGSLTRDF.

A few counts support this clonotype. V is TRBV20-1 and J is TRBJ2-3, with TRBD2 identical over 15 bases. From germline, CDR1 is DFQATT and CDR2 SNEGSKA (reference sequence). After removal of 5 bases from V and 9 bases from J, the junction contained 9 bases not matched to a gene. CDR3 length: 15 amino acids. CDR3: CSAAQGLAGGGTQYF. CDR3 nucleotides: TGCAGTGCTGCCCAGGGACTAGCGGGGGGAGGGACGCAGTATTTT.

The rearrangement uses TRBV11-1 and TRBJ2-3, with 7 bases aligning to TRBD1. The CDR3 runs 15 residues. Germline V lookup: CDR1 SGHAT, CDR2 FQDESV (reference sequence). After removal of 8 bases from V and 4 bases from J, the junction contained 12 bases not matched to a gene. The CDR3 DNA reads TGTGCCAGCCGTCCCCGGCCAGGGGGTCCAGATACGCAGTATTTT. This sequence encodes CASRPRPGGPDTQYF.

The table lists this clonotype with a few counts. V gene TRBV10-3 combines with J gene TRBJ2-5, with 14 bases identical to TRBD2. This CDR3 spans 17 amino acids. V dropped 6 bases and J dropped 4; count of bases not matched to a gene: 10. Germline loops: CDR1 ENHRY, CDR2 SYGVKD. The CDR3, as DNA: TGTGCCATCAGCCCGCCCCCCGGACTAGCGGGGGGAGAGACCCAGTACTTC. Protein: CAISPPPGLAGGETQYF.

This chain links TRBV7-9 with TRBJ2-3; D might be TRBD1 (5 bases). Trimming removed 4 bases at V and 0 bases at J, with 8 bases between. The CDR3 length is 14 residues. Germline CDR1 reads SEHNR; CDR2 reads FQNEAQ (reference sequence). CDR3 DNA sequence: TGTGCCAGCAGCTCGGACATTAGCACAGATACGCAGTATTTT. Translation: CASSSDISTDTQYF.

This clonotype was detected only a few times. CDR3 amino acids: CASSEGRVTEAFF. CDR3 nucleotides: TGCGCCAGCAGTGAGGGTAGGGTAACTGAAGCTTTCTTT. The rearrangement uses TRBV10-2 and TRBJ1-1; no firm D call. CDR1 and CDR2 from the germline V gene are WSHSY and SAAADI. V was cut by 2 bases and J by 5 bases, with 9 bases left in between. CDR3 size: 13 residues.

In its sample, this clonotype was seen a few times. The chain recombines TRBV25-1 with TRBJ2-6; D uncertain. V gave up 3 bases and J gave up 2 bases, with 2 bases separating them. Per the germline V gene, CDR1 is MGHDK and CDR2 is SYGVNS. The length of the CDR3 is 13 residues. CDR3 amino acids: CASSDPGANVLTF. CDR3 coding DNA: TGTGCCAGCAGTGATCCTGGGGCCAACGTCCTGACTTTC.

This clonotype was found a few times. The chain joins TRBV21-1 to TRBJ2-3; the table's D call, TRBD2, has no DNA check behind it. TRBV21-1 is a known pseudogene. The CDR3 length is 17 residues. CDR3 in amino acids: CASSSPGLAVGTDTQYF. The CDR3 DNA reads as TGTGCCAGCAGCAGTCCGGGACTAGCGGTGGGCACAGATACGCAGTATTTT.

The V and J genes are TRBV7-8 and TRBJ2-3; possibly TRBD2 for D (5 bases). Trimming took off 3 bases at V and 3 bases at J, with 13 bases between the two ends. The CDR3 loop spans 15 amino acids. The germline V gene has CDR1 SGHVS and CDR2 FQNEAQ. The CDR3 reads CASSFELSGTDTQYF. In DNA form, the CDR3 reads TGTGCCAGCAGCTTCGAGCTATCGGGGACAGATACGCAGTATTTT.

The gene calls are TRBV7-9 and TRBJ2-3; tentatively, D is TRBD2 (6 bases). The CDR3 extends over 17 amino acids. V lost 3 bases and J lost 4, with 20 bases in between. Germline V lookup: CDR1 SEHNR, CDR2 FQNEAQ (reference sequence). CDR3 residues: CASSFPRGTPGADTQYF. CDR3 coding DNA: TGTGCCAGCAGCTTCCCGCGCGGGACTCCCGGAGCAGATACGCAGTATTTT.

The chain uses TRBV2 and TRBJ1-2, with D unclear. CDR1 SNHLY and CDR2 FYNNEI come from the germline V gene. V lost 6 bases to trimming and J lost 8 bases, with 19 bases between them. The CDR3 extends over 14 amino acids. The CDR3 spells CASSPRGIGEGYTF. The CDR3 DNA sequence: TGTGCCAGCAGCCCCCGGGGAATTGGTGAAGGCTACACCTTC.

The sample holds a few counts of this clonotype. This sequence joins TRBV6-6 and TRBJ1-6; TRBD1 agrees at 9 bases. There are 16 residues in the CDR3. Germline V lookup: CDR1 MNHNY, CDR2 SVGAGI (reference sequence). The junction had 8 bases not matched to a gene; V was cut back by 2 bases and J by 9 bases. The CDR3 reads CASSYLGTGQGSPLHF. The CDR3 nucleotides read TGTGCCAGCAGTTACCTGGGGACAGGGCAAGGTTCACCCCTCCACTTT.

The chain combines TRBV3-1 with TRBJ1-1; D may be TRBD1 (6 bases). This CDR3 has 15 residues. Germline V gene lookup returns CDR1 LGHDT and CDR2 YNNKEL (reference sequence). Trimming took off 2 bases at V and 5 bases at J, with 15 bases between the two ends. In nucleotides, the CDR3 is TGTGCCAGCAGCCAATATAGGGGGGCAATAACTGAAGCTTTCTTT. Translating it yields CASSQYRGAITEAFF.

The chain has TRBV4-1 and TRBJ1-5; possible D gene TRBD1, 5 bases. Germline CDR1 is MGHRA and CDR2 is YSYEKL. Between the trimmed V and J ends, which lost 0 bases and 3 bases, there was a span of 12 bases. The CDR3 contains 16 residues. CDR3: CASSQDGSGDNQPQHF. DNA for the CDR3: TGCGCCAGCAGCCAAGATGGATCGGGGGACAATCAGCCCCAGCATTTT.

This clonotype turned up a few times. V usage is TRBV7-6 and J usage is TRBJ1-4; D gene unclear. The CDR3 contains 12 residues. CDR1 and CDR2 (germline): SGHVS, FNYEAQ. V was shortened by 5 bases and J by 8 bases, with 9 bases between the two germline ends. CDR3 protein: CASSPQREKLFF. DNA of the CDR3: TGTGCCAGCAGCCCCCAGAGGGAAAAACTGTTTTTT.

V usage is TRBV6-5 and J usage is TRBJ1-6, with a weak D call TRBD1 (5 bases). The CDR3 consists of 17 residues. From germline, CDR1 is MNHEY and CDR2 SVGAGI. Trimming removed 2 bases at V and 0 bases at J, with 11 bases between. The CDR3 coding sequence is TGTGCCAGCAGTTACGTCTCGGGGCCCTCCTATAATTCACCCCTCCACTTT. Translating gives CASSYVSGPSYNSPLHF.

This clonotype appeared a few times. The chain links TRBV29-1 to TRBJ1-5; 8 nucleotides agree with TRBD1. The CDR3 extends over 13 amino acids. V lost 7 bases to trimming and J lost 6 bases; unmatched junction nucleotides: 8. CDR1 and CDR2 (germline): SQVTM, ANQGSEA. The CDR3 loop is CSASGGAGQPQHF. As DNA, the CDR3 is TGCAGCGCCTCAGGGGGCGCGGGTCAGCCCCAGCATTTT.

The V and J genes are TRBV7-6 and TRBJ2-3; the match to TRBD2 covers 11 bases. V lost 1 base to trimming and J lost 6 bases; unmatched junction nucleotides: 9. The CDR3 extends over 17 amino acids. The germline V gene has CDR1 SGHVS and CDR2 FNYEAQ. The CDR3 sequence: CASSLGLAGGMRDTQYF. DNA of the CDR3: TGTGCCAGCAGCTTAGGGCTAGCGGGGGGAATGCGGGATACGCAGTATTTT.

V is TRBV30 and J is TRBJ2-1; TRBD1 aligns across 7 bases. The CDR3 totals 14 residues. Unmatched junction bases numbered 13, after V lost 5 bases and J lost 9 bases. Germline V CDR1 and CDR2: GTSNPN, SVGIG (reference sequence). CDR3 sequence (DNA): TGTGCCTGGGCACTCAAGGGGGCGGGTTCTGAGCAGTTCTTC. Protein product: CAWALKGAGSEQFF.

This clonotype occurred a few times. The chain links TRBV29-1 to TRBJ1-1; a possible D gene is TRBD1 (6 bases). This CDR3 region has 14 residues. Germline V gives CDR1 SQVTM, CDR2 ANQGSEA. The V and J ends lost 4 bases and 1 base respectively, with 13 bases between them. Written as DNA, the CDR3 is TGCAGCGTTGTTCGCCTCAGGGGGAACACTGAAGCTTTCTTT. This translates into CSVVRLRGNTEAFF.

This clonotype was observed a handful of times. V gene TRBV4-1 combines with J gene TRBJ1-1; D may be TRBD1 (6 bases). Germline V lookup: CDR1 MGHRA, CDR2 YSYEKL. The V gene lost 1 base and the J gene lost 1 base, with 13 bases spanning the gap. The CDR3 is 16 residues long. CDR3 protein: CASSQVGTIKNTEAFF. The CDR3 nucleotides are TGCGCCAGCAGCCAAGTCGGGACAATTAAGAACACTGAAGCTTTCTTT.

This sequence joins TRBV7-6 and TRBJ2-7; D possibly corresponds to TRBD1 (5 bases). CDR3 length equals 15 residues. Per the germline V gene, CDR1 is SGHVS and CDR2 is FNYEAQ. V was cut by 5 bases and J by 1 base, with 15 bases left in between. Here the CDR3 reads CASSVVAGLSYEQYF. In DNA form, the CDR3 reads TGTGCCAGCAGCGTTGTGGCAGGGTTATCCTACGAGCAGTACTTC.

V is TRBV20-1 and J is TRBJ1-2; no clear D. The CDR3 length is 13 residues. V lost 1 base and J lost 4, with 10 bases in between. The V gene's germline CDR1 is DFQATT and CDR2 SNEGSKA (reference sequence). The CDR3 spells CSARGEAGYGYTF. CDR3 DNA sequence: TGCAGTGCTAGAGGTGAAGCGGGCTATGGCTACACCTTC.

This clonotype was counted between two and nine times. The J gene is TRBJ2-2, the V gene TRBV11-2, with TRBD2 as a possible D gene (5 bases). The CDR3 sequence is 16 residues long. In germline, CDR1 is SGHAT, CDR2 FQNNGV. V lost 1 base to trimming and J lost 3 bases, with 12 bases between them. CDR3 region: CASSLVSGLYTGELFF. CDR3 DNA: TGTGCCAGCAGCTTAGTTTCGGGATTGTACACCGGGGAGCTGTTTTTT.

The chain couples TRBV15 to TRBJ2-5; 9 bases match TRBD2. In germline, CDR1 is LNHNV, CDR2 YYDKDF (reference sequence). This CDR3 is built from 14 residues. Trimming cost V 1 base and J 4 bases; bases outside gene matches: 1. This CDR3 reads CATSRGSGGETQYF. DNA of the CDR3: TGTGCCACCAGCAGAGGTAGCGGGGGAGAGACCCAGTACTTC.